A selection of T cell receptor beta chains follows, all from one sample in a study of CD8 T cells in Susac syndrome. TCRdb used MiXCR to reprocess the immunoSEQ multiplex PCR reads, holding one entry per CDR3 protein. The data show roughly 120,000 distinct CDR3 sequences, more than 90% seen once. The specimen sequenced was CD4+ T cells from PBMCs. These receptors originate from a human donor in good health. Both conserved end residues are part of each CDR3. The D gene is left open where the match is weak. Only some rows state a clone size, as once, few, many or a class for expanded clones.

TRBJ1-2 - - TRBV3-1 CASSPGQGHYTF TGTGCCAGCAGTCCGGGACAAGGACACTACACCTTC
TRBJ2-2 - TRBD2 TRBV18 CASSPELAGWNTGELFF TGTGCCAGCTCACCAGAACTAGCGGGATGGAACACCGGGGAGCTGTTTTTT
TRBJ2-1 - TRBD2 TRBV20-1 CSAQTSGMDNEQFF TGCAGTGCTCAGACTAGCGGGATGGATAATGAGCAGTTCTTC
TRBJ1-2 once TRBD1 TRBV5-1 CASSPWTGDYGYTF TGCGCCAGCAGCCCCTGGACAGGGGACTATGGCTACACCTTC
TRBJ2-7 few - TRBV12-3/TRBV12-4 CASRPMAGSYEQYF TGTGCCAGCAGACCCATGGCAGGGTCCTACGAGCAGTACTTC
TRBJ2-5 - - TRBV12-3/TRBV12-4 CASSLRQPQETQYF TGTGCCAGCAGTTTGCGGCAGCCTCAAGAGACCCAGTACTTC
TRBJ2-3 - TRBD2 TRBV30 CASGGIGGPGTDTQYF TGTGCCTCGGGGGGGATTGGGGGCCCCGGCACAGATACGCAGTATTTT
TRBJ2-1 - TRBD2 TRBV6-2/TRBV6-3 CASSYPLSGGSSYNEQFF TGTGCCAGCAGTTACCCTCTCTCGGGCGGGAGCTCCTACAATGAGCAGTTCTTC
TRBJ2-2 - - TRBV3-1 CASSGPQGSGELFF TGTGCCAGCAGCGGACCCCAGGGTTCCGGGGAGCTGTTTTTT
TRBJ2-7 - TRBD2 TRBV19 CASSIRLAGVYEQYF TGTGCCAGTAGTATCCGACTAGCGGGAGTCTACGAGCAGTACTTC
TRBJ2-3 - - TRBV5-4 CASSLAGRGHPDTQYF TGTGCCAGCAGCTTGGCAGGGAGGGGGCACCCAGATACGCAGTATTTT
TRBJ2-1 - - TRBV7-9 CASSRQLNEQFF TGTGCCAGCAGCCGACAGCTCAATGAGCAGTTCTTC
TRBJ1-1 - - TRBV20-1 CSARDPGESNTEAFF TGCAGTGCTAGAGATCCTGGGGAATCGAACACTGAAGCTTTCTTT
TRBJ1-1 - - TRBV7-2 CASSPGHGNTEAFF TGTGCCAGCAGCCCAGGACACGGCAACACTGAAGCTTTCTTT
TRBJ2-1 - - TRBV14 CASSQDPPAYNEQFF TGTGCCAGCAGCCAAGATCCCCCAGCGTACAATGAGCAGTTCTTC
TRBJ2-7 - - TRBV19 CASSIGGSYEQYF TGTGCCAGTAGTATAGGCGGTTCCTACGAGCAGTACTTC
TRBJ1-5 - - TRBV19 CASSNTGGINQPQHF TGTGCCAGTAGCAACACGGGAGGGATCAATCAGCCCCAGCATTTT
TRBJ2-3 - TRBD2 TRBV20-1 CSALDGTSGRLSTQYF TGCAGTGCTCTCGACGGGACTAGCGGGAGATTGAGTACGCAGTATTTT
TRBJ2-6 - - TRBV4-3 CASSQEGANVLTF TGCGCCAGCAGCCAAGAAGGGGCCAACGTCCTGACTTTC
TRBJ2-5 - - TRBV5-1 CASSSQQETQYF TGCGCCAGCAGCTCCCAACAAGAGACCCAGTACTTC
TRBJ1-1 - - TRBV29-1 CSVVKSNTEAFF TGCAGCGTTGTAAAGAGCAACACTGAAGCTTTCTTT
TRBJ1-3 - - TRBV29-1 CSVEVTTENTIYF TGCAGCGTTGAAGTAACAACTGAAAACACCATATATTTT
TRBJ2-1 - TRBD2 TRBV4-3 CASSQDLWRESYNEQFF TGCGCCAGCAGCCAAGATCTATGGCGGGAGTCCTACAATGAGCAGTTCTTC
TRBJ1-2 - - TRBV6-2/TRBV6-3 CASSSPQGHYGYTF TGTGCCAGCAGTTCCCCCCAGGGGCACTATGGCTACACCTTC
TRBJ2-3 once - TRBV20-1 CSAPRDTYTDTQYF TGCAGTGCCCCGAGGGACACATACACAGATACGCAGTATTTT
TRBJ1-2 - - TRBV5-1 CASSLRRQDYGYTF TGCGCCAGCAGCTTGAGGCGGCAGGACTATGGCTACACCTTC
TRBJ2-7 - - TRBV5-1 CASSSFGQTYEQYF TGCGCCAGCAGCTCCTTCGGCCAGACTTACGAGCAGTACTTC